This TCR beta chain appears in the sequencing data of a study of T cells after posttransplantation cyclophosphamide. Study findings and constraints: Later post-transplant blood repertoires were often dominated by donor CD8+ memory clones.

Within the sample, this clone is medium-sized. Antigen unknown. The length of the CDR3 is 15 residues. CDR1 SGHAT and CDR2 FQDESV come from the germline V gene (reference sequence). V was clipped by 5 bases and J by 1 base; unmatched bases: 7. The method was immunoSEQ multiplex PCR; TCRdb's version includes in-frame clones alone and lacks a portion of them. The table records some 20,000 clones, 65% to 75% of them present only once. Busulfan-fludarabine conditioning, marrow transplant, and cyclophosphamide on days +3 and +4 were administered. The sequencing used PBMCs, collected after an allogeneic stem cell transplant with post-transplant cyclophosphamide. This sequence originates from a male patient aged 25-45 years who received an allogeneic stem cell transplant from a related donor, was CMV-positive, and had acute GVHD only. Some T cells may have originated in the graft donor. The chain uses TRBV11-1 and TRBJ2-7; 8 nucleotides align to TRBD1. CDR3 sequence: CASSQGAMGSYEQYF. For the CDR3, the DNA is TGTGCCAGCAGCCAGGGGGCAATGGGATCCTACGAGCAGTACTTC.